This TCR beta chain emerged from a study of cytomegalovirus exposure and HLA in healthy donors. General study findings and limits: Associated with cytomegalovirus, according to the listing, were fewer than 200 TCR beta chains.

Donors came from a validation cohort of 90 to 150 subjects, distinct from the first 666-subject cohort. Sequencing used immunoSEQ multiplex PCR; TCRdb keeps in-frame clones, though not all of them. The sample has some 80,000 clones; 85% to 95% are singletons. The CDR3 runs 16 residues. Trimming left V 1 base short and J 0 bases short, with 9 bases between. Germline V gives CDR1 SGHDN, CDR2 FVKESK. About this clone: Its antigen is currently unknown.

The TCR originated in a woman under 30 in good health and CMV-seronegative. Sample: PBMCs. This chain uses TRBV14 with TRBJ1-4; D is uncertain. The chain's CDR3 is CASSQASPSTNEKLFF. The DNA for the CDR3 is TGTGCCAGCAGCCAAGCTAGCCCTTCAACTAATGAAAAACTGTTTTTT.